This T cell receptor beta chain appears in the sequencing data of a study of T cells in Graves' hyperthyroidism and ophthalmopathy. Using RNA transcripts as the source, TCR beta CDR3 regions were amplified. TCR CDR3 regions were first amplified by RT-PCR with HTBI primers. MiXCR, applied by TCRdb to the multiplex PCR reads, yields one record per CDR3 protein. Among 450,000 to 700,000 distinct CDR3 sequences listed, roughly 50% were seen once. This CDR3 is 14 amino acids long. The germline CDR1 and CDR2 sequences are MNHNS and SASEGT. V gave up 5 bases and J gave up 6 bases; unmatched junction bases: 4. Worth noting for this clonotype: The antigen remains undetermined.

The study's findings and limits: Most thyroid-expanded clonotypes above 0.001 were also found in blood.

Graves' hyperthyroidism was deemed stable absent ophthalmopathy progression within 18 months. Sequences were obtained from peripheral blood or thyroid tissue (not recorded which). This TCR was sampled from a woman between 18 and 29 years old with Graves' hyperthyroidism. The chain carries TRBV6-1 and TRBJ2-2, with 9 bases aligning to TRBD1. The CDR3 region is CASSYRGQPGELFF. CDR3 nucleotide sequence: TGTGCCAGCAGTTACAGGGGGCAACCCGGGGAGCTGTTTTTT.